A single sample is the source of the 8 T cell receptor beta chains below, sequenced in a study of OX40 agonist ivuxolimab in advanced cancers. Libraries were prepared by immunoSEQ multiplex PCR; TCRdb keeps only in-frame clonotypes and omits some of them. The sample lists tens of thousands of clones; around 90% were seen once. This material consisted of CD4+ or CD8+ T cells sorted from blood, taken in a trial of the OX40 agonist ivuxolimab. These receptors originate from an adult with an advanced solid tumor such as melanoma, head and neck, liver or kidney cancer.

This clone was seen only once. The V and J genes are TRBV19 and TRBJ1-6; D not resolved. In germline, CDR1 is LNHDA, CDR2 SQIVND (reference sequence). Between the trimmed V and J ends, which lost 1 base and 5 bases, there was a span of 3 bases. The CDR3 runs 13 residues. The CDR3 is CASSIGDNSPLHF. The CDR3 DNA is TGTGCCAGTAGTATAGGGGATAATTCACCCCTCCACTTT.

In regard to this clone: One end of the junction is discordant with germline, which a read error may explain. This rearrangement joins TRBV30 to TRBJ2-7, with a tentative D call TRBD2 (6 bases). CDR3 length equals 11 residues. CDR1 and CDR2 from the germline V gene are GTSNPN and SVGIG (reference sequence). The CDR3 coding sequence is TGCTCGGGACTCCAGGCAAGCGAGCAGTACTTC. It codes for CSGLQASEQYF.

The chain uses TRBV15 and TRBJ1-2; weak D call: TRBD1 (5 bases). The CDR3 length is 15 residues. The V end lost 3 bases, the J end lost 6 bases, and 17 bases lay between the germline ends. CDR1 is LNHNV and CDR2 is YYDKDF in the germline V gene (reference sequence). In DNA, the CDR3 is TGTGCCACCAGCAGCCCCACCTCGGGGCCAAATGGCTACACCTTC. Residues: CATSSPTSGPNGYTF. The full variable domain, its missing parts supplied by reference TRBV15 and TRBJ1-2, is DAMVIQNPRYQVTQFGKPVTLSCSQTLNHNVMYWYQQKSSQAPKLLFHYYDKDFNNEADTPDNFQSRRPNTSFCFLDIRSPGLGDTAMYLCATSSPTSGPNGYTFGSGTRLTVV.

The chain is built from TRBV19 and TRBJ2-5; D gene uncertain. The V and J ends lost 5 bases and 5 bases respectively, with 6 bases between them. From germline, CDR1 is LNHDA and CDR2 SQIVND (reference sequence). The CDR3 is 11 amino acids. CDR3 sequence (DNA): TGTGCCAGTAGTGCCTCGGAGACCCAGTACTTC. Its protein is CASSASETQYF.

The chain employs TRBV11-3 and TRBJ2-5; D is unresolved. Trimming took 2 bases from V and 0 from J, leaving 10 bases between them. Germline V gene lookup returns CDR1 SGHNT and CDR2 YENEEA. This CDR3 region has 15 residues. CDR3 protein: CASSLRSANQETQYF. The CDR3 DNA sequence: TGTGCCAGCAGCTTACGGTCAGCGAACCAAGAGACCCAGTACTTC.

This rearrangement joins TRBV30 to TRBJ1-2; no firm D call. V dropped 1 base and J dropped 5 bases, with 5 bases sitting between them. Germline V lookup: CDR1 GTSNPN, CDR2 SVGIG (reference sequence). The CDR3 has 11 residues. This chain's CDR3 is CAWSGLYGYTF. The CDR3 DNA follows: TGTGCCTGGAGTGGCCTTTATGGCTACACCTTC.

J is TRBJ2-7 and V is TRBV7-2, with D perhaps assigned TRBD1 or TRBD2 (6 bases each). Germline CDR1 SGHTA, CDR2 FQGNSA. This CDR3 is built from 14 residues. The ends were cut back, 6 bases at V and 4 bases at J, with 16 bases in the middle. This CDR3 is CASRQQGGVYEQYF. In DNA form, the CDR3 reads TGTGCCAGCAGACAACAGGGAGGTGTTTACGAGCAGTACTTC.

The CDR3 protein is CASSYQLAGGIEQYF. DNA of the CDR3: TGTGCCAGCAGTTACCAACTAGCGGGAGGCATCGAGCAGTACTTC. The chain carries TRBV6-6 and TRBJ2-7; TRBD2 matches 12 bases. The V segment lost 2 bases and the J segment 6 bases; nucleotides outside the gene matches: 5. Germline lookup yields CDR1 MNHNY and CDR2 SVGAGI (reference sequence). There are 15 residues in the CDR3.